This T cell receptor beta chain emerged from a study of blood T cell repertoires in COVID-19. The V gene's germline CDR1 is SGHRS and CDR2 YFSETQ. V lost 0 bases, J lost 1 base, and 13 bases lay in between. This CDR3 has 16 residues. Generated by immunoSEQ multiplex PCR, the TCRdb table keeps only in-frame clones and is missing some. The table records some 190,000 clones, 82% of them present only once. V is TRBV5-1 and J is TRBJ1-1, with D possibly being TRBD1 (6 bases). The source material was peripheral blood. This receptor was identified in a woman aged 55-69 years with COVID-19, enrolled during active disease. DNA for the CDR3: TGCGCCAGCAGCTTGGGTTCGGGGGGACAGAACACTGAAGCTTTCTTT. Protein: CASSLGSGGQNTEAFF.